This entry describes one TCR beta chain. No antigen is known for it. The germline gives CDR1 SGHAT, CDR2 FQNNGV. Trimming removed 5 bases from V and 7 bases from J, with 12 bases in between. This CDR3 comprises 13 residues. This sample was included in a study of T cells in localized non-small cell lung cancer. Measured with immunoSEQ multiplex PCR; TCRdb has only the in-frame clones, and not every one. The sample has fewer than 12,000 clones; 70% to 90% are singletons. Study-wide results and limits: Density of T cells in blood, when higher, went with longer overall survival. Among the tissues sampled, uninvolved adjacent lung had the highest T cell clonality, above tumor. Within adjacent lung there appeared a median around 55 of the top 100 tumor clones. It remains possible that heterogeneity exists, since only one tumor region was sequenced.

The chain joins TRBV11-2 to TRBJ2-1; D unresolved. This specimen was peripheral blood, taken before any cancer treatment. This TCR was sampled from an older male donor with stage III lung adenocarcinoma. CDR3 sequence reads: CASSPRLENEQFF. The CDR3 DNA is TGTGCCAGCAGCCCCCGATTAGAGAATGAGCAGTTCTTC.